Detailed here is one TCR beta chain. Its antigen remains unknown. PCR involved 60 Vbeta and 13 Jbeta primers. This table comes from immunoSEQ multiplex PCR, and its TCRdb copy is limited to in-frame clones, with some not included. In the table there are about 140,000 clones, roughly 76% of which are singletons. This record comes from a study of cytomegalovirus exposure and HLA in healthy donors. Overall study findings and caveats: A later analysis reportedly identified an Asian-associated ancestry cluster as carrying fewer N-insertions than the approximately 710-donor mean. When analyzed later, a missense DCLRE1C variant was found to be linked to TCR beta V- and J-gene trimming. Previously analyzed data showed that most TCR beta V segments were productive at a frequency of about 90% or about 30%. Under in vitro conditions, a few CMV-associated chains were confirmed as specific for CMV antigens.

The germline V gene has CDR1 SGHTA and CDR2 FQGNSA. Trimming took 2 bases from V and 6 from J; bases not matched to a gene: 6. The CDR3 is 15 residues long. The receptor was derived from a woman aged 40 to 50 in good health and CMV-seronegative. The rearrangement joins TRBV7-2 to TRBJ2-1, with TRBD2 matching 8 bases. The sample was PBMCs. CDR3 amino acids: CASSLLGLAANEQFF. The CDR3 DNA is TGTGCCAGCAGCTTATTAGGACTAGCAGCCAATGAGCAGTTCTTC.